The clone carrying this T cell receptor (beta chain) was detected many times. Its matching antigen is unknown. The CDR3 length is 17 residues. Looked up from germline, CDR1 is SGHRS and CDR2 is YFSETQ. Losses at the gene ends were 0 bases for V and 7 bases for J; bases not matched to a gene: 15. The data stem from a study of T-cell memory formation after mild COVID-19. The overall study: TCR clusters mostly belonged to single donors.

General study findings and limits: Clones that got smaller from day 15 to 85 had even CD4/CD8, while clones growing later tipped toward CD4+. Some clones that responded turned up in pre-infection memory, which suggests that cross-reactive memory joined in.

Barcoded TCR alpha and TCR beta cDNA libraries with UMIs came from 5'RACE using constant-segment primers. TCRdb used MiXCR to reprocess the 5' RACE reads, holding one entry per CDR3 protein. The table includes approximately 440,000 distinct CDR3 sequences, around 19% detected once. This clonotype was obtained from an adult woman who had mild COVID-19 (a few samples of this study predate the infection). Cell type and time point are not known. This chain connects TRBV5-1 to TRBJ1-2, with TRBD1 matching 7 bases. Sequenced: PBMCs or a T cell subset sorted from them (not recorded which). In DNA form, the CDR3 reads TGCGCCAGCAGCTTGGAACGTTTCGTCAGGGGGAACCTTGGCTACACCTTC. Protein product: CASSLERFVRGNLGYTF.